These 26 T cell receptor beta chains were all obtained from the same sample, sequenced in a study of Ad26.COV2.S vaccination and SARS-CoV-2 variants. Documented treatment: roughly 18 received Ad26.COV2.S at low or high dose, single or two shots; about 5 received placebo; per-sample allocation not given. At day 63 after the first vaccine or placebo injection, samples were drawn. Assay used: immunoSEQ multiplex PCR; TCRdb lists only in-frame clones, some missing. Among about 410,000 clones listed, 70% to 90% were seen once. The sample in question was peripheral blood, obtained in a trial of Ad26.COV2.S vaccine versus placebo. The source is a person aged 18-60 years who received the Ad26.COV2.S COVID-19 vaccine or a placebo.

J is TRBJ1-4 and V is TRBV7-2, with 7 bases lining up with TRBD1. Germline assignment: CDR1 SGHTA and CDR2 FQGNSA. V lost 5 bases to trimming and J lost 3 bases; unmatched junction nucleotides: 6. CDR3 length: 15 amino acids. CDR3 bases: TGTGCCAGCAGCCCATTAGGGGGCCCTAATGAAAAACTGTTTTTT. It translates to CASSPLGGPNEKLFF.

This rearrangement joins TRBV7-9 to TRBJ2-1; TRBD2 is a possible D gene (5 bases). The CDR3 covers 15 residues. Deletions cut 5 bases from V and 7 bases from J, with 18 bases between. CDR1 and CDR2 from the germline V gene are SEHNR and FQNEAQ (reference sequence). CDR3 nucleotides: TGTGCCAGCAGCAATACCGGGCCCCGGAGGAATGAGCAGTTCTTC. This translates into CASSNTGPRRNEQFF.

The chain has TRBV4-3 and TRBJ1-5, with D unresolved. Germline loops: CDR1 LGHNA, CDR2 YSLEER. Trimming took off 0 bases at V and 6 bases at J, with 12 bases between the two ends. The CDR3 has 15 residues. CDR3 coding DNA: TGCGCCAGCAGCCAAGACGCGGGGAGAGGTCAGCCCCAGCATTTT. This gives the protein CASSQDAGRGQPQHF.

The rearrangement links TRBV6-5 to TRBJ2-7; 8 bases line up with TRBD1. Germline V lookup: CDR1 MNHEY, CDR2 SVGAGI. The CDR3 extends over 14 amino acids. V trimming: 5 bases; J trimming: 4 bases; junction bases outside the gene matches: 7. CDR3 loop: CASSRTGPGYEQYF. The CDR3, as DNA: TGTGCCAGCAGTAGGACAGGGCCGGGGTACGAGCAGTACTTC.

The chain employs TRBV12-3 or TRBV12-4 and TRBJ2-3; no clear D. This CDR3 comprises 13 residues. V lost 7 bases, J lost 6 bases, and 14 bases lay in between. The CDR3 protein is CASTLRRRDTQYF. The CDR3 bases are TGTGCCAGCACTTTGAGGAGAAGGGATACGCAGTATTTT.

The chain links TRBV5-4 to TRBJ2-3; 8 nucleotides line up with TRBD2. CDR1 and CDR2 from the germline V gene are SGHNT and YYREEE (reference sequence). J was trimmed by 0 bases and V by 4 bases; bases with no gene match: 13. The CDR3 has 18 residues. The CDR3 sequence: CASSAPGGPGPSTDTQYF. CDR3 sequence (DNA): TGTGCCAGCAGCGCACCGGGGGGGCCGGGCCCTAGCACAGATACGCAGTATTTT.

The chain combines TRBV9 with TRBJ2-3; the D is unclear. V dropped 0 bases and J dropped 6 bases, with 17 bases sitting between them. The CDR3 has 16 amino acids. Germline-derived CDR1 and CDR2 are SGDLS and YYNGEE. DNA of the CDR3: TGTGCCAGCAGCGTAGGGACCCCCCGTTATCCTGATACGCAGTATTTT. It codes for CASSVGTPRYPDTQYF. Combining the CDR3 with reference TRBV9 and TRBJ2-3 gives the whole variable domain DSGVTQTPKHLITATGQRVTLRCSPRSGDLSVYWYQQSLDQGLQFLIQYYNGEERAKGNILERFSAQQFPDLHSELNLSSLELGDSALYFCASSVGTPRYPDTQYFGPGTRLTVL.

The chain recombines TRBV11-2 with TRBJ2-7; D is unclear. The CDR3 extends over 12 amino acids. Germline assignment: CDR1 SGHAT and CDR2 FQNNGV. V lost 5 bases to trimming and J lost 7 bases, with 12 bases between them. The CDR3 coding sequence is TGTGCCAGCAGCCAGGCCATGGATGAGCAGTACTTC. It encodes CASSQAMDEQYF.

In its sample, this clone was seen a few times. The J gene is TRBJ2-2, the V gene TRBV5-1, with no clear D. CDR3 size: 14 residues. The V end lost 0 bases, the J end lost 6 bases, and 9 bases lay between the germline ends. CDR1 is SGHRS and CDR2 is YFSETQ in the germline V gene. Written as DNA, the CDR3 is TGCGCCAGCAGCTTGGAGTTTGGGCCCGGGGAGCTGTTTTTT. Protein sequence: CASSLEFGPGELFF.

The chain links TRBV20-1 to TRBJ2-7, with D possibly being TRBD1 (6 bases). The V and J ends lost 4 bases and 7 bases respectively, with 11 bases between them. CDR1 is DFQATT, CDR2 SNEGSKA, per germline (reference sequence). CDR3 length: 11 amino acids. CDR3 sequence: CSAKVGAEQYF. CDR3 in DNA: TGCAGTGCTAAGGTGGGGGCAGAGCAGTACTTC.

The chain recombines TRBV6-1 with TRBJ1-6; D perhaps matches TRBD1 (5 bases). From germline, CDR1 is MNHNS and CDR2 SASEGT. This CDR3 has 16 amino acids. The V end was cut by 2 bases, the J end by 7 bases, with 15 bases between. CDR3 loop: CASSEYRAGSNSPLHF. In DNA, the CDR3 is TGTGCCAGCAGTGAATATAGGGCAGGGTCGAATTCACCCCTCCACTTT.

This clone was detected a few times. The rearrangement uses TRBV7-9 and TRBJ1-3, with D uncertain. Germline CDR1 and CDR2: SEHNR and FQNEAQ (reference sequence). Trimming cost V 3 bases and J 10 bases, with 16 bases left between them. This CDR3 comprises 14 residues. This CDR3 is CASSFNTGGGTIYF. CDR3 bases: TGTGCCAGCAGCTTTAACACCGGCGGAGGGACCATATATTTT.

The rearrangement uses TRBV12-5 and TRBJ1-1; 7 bases agree with TRBD1. The CDR3 contains 12 residues. The germline gives CDR1 LGHNT, CDR2 FRNRAP. The V gene end was trimmed by 3 bases and the J gene end by 6 bases; junction bases not matched to a gene: 1. CDR3 sequence (DNA): TGTGCTAGTGGTTTAGACAGGGCTGAAGCTTTCTTT. The encoded protein is CASGLDRAEAFF. Looking up the rest from reference TRBV12-5 and TRBJ1-1 gives the full variable domain: DARVTQTPRHKVTEMGQEVTMRCQPILGHNTVFWYRQTMMQGLELLAYFRNRAPLDDSGMPKDRFSAEMPDATLATLKIQPSEPRDSAVYFCASGLDRAEAFFGQGTRLTVV.

This clone has a single count. The rearrangement links TRBV6-1 to TRBJ1-5; D gene unclear. V was pared by 3 bases and J by 1 base, with 7 bases between. The CDR3 is 14 residues long. Germline CDR1 and CDR2: MNHNS and SASEGT. CDR3 sequence: CASSDLASNQPQHF. The CDR3 DNA sequence: TGTGCCAGCAGTGATCTGGCGAGCAATCAGCCCCAGCATTTT.

V gene TRBV11-3 combines with J gene TRBJ2-2, with TRBD1 matching over 8 bases. The CDR3 extends over 15 amino acids. V was clipped by 5 bases and J by 3 bases; unmatched bases: 5. Germline V CDR1 and CDR2: SGHNT, YENEEA. CDR3 coding DNA: TGTGCCAGCAGCCAAGGACAGGGCCACACCGGGGAGCTGTTTTTT. Encoded protein: CASSQGQGHTGELFF.

This chain joins TRBV6-4 and TRBJ1-1, with D possibly matching TRBD1 (6 bases). Germline V gene lookup returns CDR1 MRHNA and CDR2 SNTAGT. V lost 3 bases and J 3 bases, leaving 8 bases between the germline ends. CDR3 length equals 13 residues. The CDR3 nucleotides are TGTGCCAGCAGTGAGGCAGGGGACACTGAAGCTTTCTTT. It codes for CASSEAGDTEAFF.

The chain carries TRBV4-2 and TRBJ1-2; the D gene is possibly TRBD1 (5 bases). V shed 3 bases and J shed 0 bases, with 11 bases lying between them. Germline V gene sequence: CDR1 LGHNA, CDR2 YNFKEQ. The CDR3 covers 15 residues. The CDR3 bases are TGTGCCAGCAGCCAGGGAACGACAGCTAACTATGGCTACACCTTC. It encodes CASSQGTTANYGYTF.

The chain joins TRBV3-1 (or the pseudogene TRBV3-2) to TRBJ2-3, with 8 bases identical to TRBD2. The germline V gene encodes CDR1 LGHDT and CDR2 YNNKEL (reference sequence). The CDR3 has 19 residues. Trimming took 1 base from V and 1 from J; bases not matched to a gene: 13. CDR3 in amino acids: CASSQGPPNDSGGTDTQYF. The CDR3 nucleotides read TGTGCCAGCAGCCAAGGACCCCCCAACGATAGCGGGGGCACAGATACGCAGTATTTT.

The DNA of the CDR3 is TGTGCCAGCAGCCCCTCTGGACAGGGAGGGAGGACTGAAGCTTTCTTT. Protein: CASSPSGQGGRTEAFF. The gene calls are TRBV3-1 (or the pseudogene TRBV3-2) and TRBJ1-1, with 8 bases matching TRBD1. The CDR3 extends over 16 amino acids. Germline assignment: CDR1 LGHDT and CDR2 YNNKEL (reference sequence). V lost 4 bases and J lost 5; bases outside the gene matches: 12.

The chain recombines TRBV5-1 with TRBJ1-5, with unresolved D. This CDR3 comprises 15 residues. Germline CDR1 is SGHRS and CDR2 is YFSETQ. Trimming removed 4 bases from V and 0 bases from J, with 11 bases in between. For the CDR3, the DNA is TGCGCCAGCAGCGTCGACGGATATAGCAATCAGCCCCAGCATTTT. Protein product: CASSVDGYSNQPQHF.

This sequence joins TRBV6-1 and TRBJ1-5; D ambiguous. CDR1 and CDR2 from the germline V gene are MNHNS and SASEGT. The CDR3 contains 14 residues. Trimming left V 0 bases short and J 2 bases short, with 5 bases between. The CDR3: CASSEATGNQPQHF. The CDR3 DNA reads as TGTGCCAGCAGTGAAGCTACTGGCAATCAGCCCCAGCATTTT.

The CDR3 sequence is CASSITGGTTGELFF. For the CDR3, the DNA is TGTGCCAGTAGTATCACAGGGGGTACGACCGGGGAGCTGTTTTTT. The V gene is TRBV19, the J gene TRBJ2-2; 8 bases match TRBD1. Germline loops: CDR1 LNHDA, CDR2 SQIVND (reference sequence). The CDR3 extends over 15 amino acids. V lost 3 bases and J lost 5; bases outside the gene matches: 5.

This chain connects TRBV5-8 to TRBJ2-3; 15 bases agree with TRBD2. V dropped 2 bases and J dropped 6; count of bases not matched to a gene: 1. The CDR3 sequence is 15 residues long. The germline gives CDR1 SGHTS, CDR2 YDEGEE. CDR3 bases: TGTGCCAGCAGCTTCGGACTAGCGGGGGGGGATACGCAGTATTTT. Residues: CASSFGLAGGDTQYF. The full variable domain, in which reference TRBV5-8 and TRBJ2-3 provide the parts outside the CDR3, is EAGVTQSPTHLIKTRGQQATLRCSPISGHTSVYWYQQALGLGLQFLLWYDEGEERNRGNFPPRFSGRQFPNYSSELNVNALELEDSALYLCASSFGLAGGDTQYFGPGTRLTVL.

V and J are TRBV7-9 and TRBJ1-1; a possible D gene is TRBD1 (6 bases). The germline V gene has CDR1 SEHNR and CDR2 FQNEAQ (reference sequence). The CDR3 sequence is 15 residues long. V dropped 3 bases and J dropped 1 base, with 12 bases sitting between them. The CDR3 region is CASSLRQAPNTEAFF. The DNA of the CDR3 is TGTGCCAGCAGCTTGCGACAGGCCCCGAACACTGAAGCTTTCTTT.

The genes are TRBV27 and TRBJ2-7; TRBD2 matches at 11 bases. CDR1 is MNHEY and CDR2 is SMNVEV in the germline V gene (reference sequence). The CDR3 has 16 amino acids. The V and J ends lost 4 bases and 7 bases, in that order; junction bases with no gene match: 12. CDR3 region: CASSSLGLAGSWEQYF. The CDR3 DNA follows: TGTGCCAGCAGTTCCCTAGGACTAGCGGGCTCCTGGGAGCAGTACTTC.

This clone was detected only once. This chain links TRBV4-3 with TRBJ2-7; D is possibly TRBD1 (7 bases). The germline gives CDR1 LGHNA, CDR2 YSLEER. The CDR3 contains 15 residues. V was cut by 0 bases and J by 4 bases, with 13 bases left in between. In DNA, the CDR3 is TGCGCCAGCAGCCAAGAGTCCAGGGGGAGGTACGAGCAGTACTTC. It encodes CASSQESRGRYEQYF.